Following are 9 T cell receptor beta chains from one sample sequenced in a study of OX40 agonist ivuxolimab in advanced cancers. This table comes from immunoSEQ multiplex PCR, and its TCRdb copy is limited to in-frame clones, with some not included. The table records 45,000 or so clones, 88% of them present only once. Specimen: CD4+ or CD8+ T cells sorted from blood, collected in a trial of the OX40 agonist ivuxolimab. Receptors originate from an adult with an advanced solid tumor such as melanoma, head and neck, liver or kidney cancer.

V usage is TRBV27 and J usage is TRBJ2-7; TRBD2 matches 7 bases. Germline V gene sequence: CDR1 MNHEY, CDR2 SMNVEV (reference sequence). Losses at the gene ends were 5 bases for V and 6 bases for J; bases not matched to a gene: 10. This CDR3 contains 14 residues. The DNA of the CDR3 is TGTGCCAGCAGTCCCACCCGACTAGCTACCGAGCAGTACTTC. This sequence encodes CASSPTRLATEQYF.

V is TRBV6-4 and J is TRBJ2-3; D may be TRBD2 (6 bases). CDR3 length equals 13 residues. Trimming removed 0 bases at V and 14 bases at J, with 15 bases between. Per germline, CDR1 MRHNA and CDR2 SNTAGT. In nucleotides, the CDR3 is TGTGCCAGCAGTGACTCAAGGACGGGAGAGGCGTATTTT. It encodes CASSDSRTGEAYF.

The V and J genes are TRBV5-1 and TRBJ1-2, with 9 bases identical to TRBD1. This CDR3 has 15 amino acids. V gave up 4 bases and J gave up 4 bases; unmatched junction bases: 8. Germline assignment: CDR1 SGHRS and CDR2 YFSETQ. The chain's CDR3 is CASSDETGGLYGYTF. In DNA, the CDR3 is TGCGCCAGCAGCGATGAGACAGGGGGGCTCTATGGCTACACCTTC.

The CDR3 loop is CASTLLGTRSGNTIYF. The CDR3 DNA is TGTGCCAGTACCTTGCTTGGGACCCGGTCTGGAAACACCATATATTTT. This sequence joins TRBV19 and TRBJ1-3; weak D call: TRBD1 (5 bases). Trimming took 7 bases from V and 1 from J, leaving 17 bases between them. Germline CDR1 reads LNHDA; CDR2 reads SQIVND (reference sequence). This CDR3 region has 16 residues.

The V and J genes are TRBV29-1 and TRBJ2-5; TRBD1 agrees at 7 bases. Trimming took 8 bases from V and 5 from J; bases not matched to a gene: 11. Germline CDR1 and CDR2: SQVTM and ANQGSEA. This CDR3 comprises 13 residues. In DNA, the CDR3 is TGCAGCACCTTACAGGGGCCGTGGGAGACCCAGTACTTC. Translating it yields CSTLQGPWETQYF.

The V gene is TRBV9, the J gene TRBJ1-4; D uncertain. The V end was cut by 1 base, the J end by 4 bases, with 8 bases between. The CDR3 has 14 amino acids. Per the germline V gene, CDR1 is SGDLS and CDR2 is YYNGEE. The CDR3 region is CASSVNSHNEKLFF. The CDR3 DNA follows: TGTGCCAGCAGCGTAAACAGTCATAATGAAAAACTGTTTTTT. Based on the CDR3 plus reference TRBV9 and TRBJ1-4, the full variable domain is DSGVTQTPKHLITATGQRVTLRCSPRSGDLSVYWYQQSLDQGLQFLIQYYNGEERAKGNILERFSAQQFPDLHSELNLSSLELGDSALYFCASSVNSHNEKLFFGSGTQLSVL.

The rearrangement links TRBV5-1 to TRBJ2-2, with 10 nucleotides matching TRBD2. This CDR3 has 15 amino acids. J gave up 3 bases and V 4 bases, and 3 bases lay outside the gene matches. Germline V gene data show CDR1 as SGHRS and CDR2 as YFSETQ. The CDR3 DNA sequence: TGCGCCAGCAGCCTGACTAGCGGGTACACCGGGGAGCTGTTTTTT. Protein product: CASSLTSGYTGELFF.

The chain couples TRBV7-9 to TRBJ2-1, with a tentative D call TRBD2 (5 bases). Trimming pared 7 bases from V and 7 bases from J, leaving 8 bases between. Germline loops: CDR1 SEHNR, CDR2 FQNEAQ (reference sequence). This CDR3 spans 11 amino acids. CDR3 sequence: CASKGGNEQFF. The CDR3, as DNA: TGTGCCAGCAAGGGCGGGAATGAGCAGTTCTTC.

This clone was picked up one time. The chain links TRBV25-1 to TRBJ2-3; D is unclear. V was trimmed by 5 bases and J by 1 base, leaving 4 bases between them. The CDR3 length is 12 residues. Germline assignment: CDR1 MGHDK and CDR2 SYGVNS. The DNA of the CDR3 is TGTGCCAGCAGTTTTGGCACAGATACGCAGTATTTT. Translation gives CASSFGTDTQYF.